This T cell receptor (beta chain) stems from a study of blood T cell repertoires in COVID-19. Study as a whole: The origin of the acute and convalescent COVID-19 samples was the United States, Italy and Spain. Sources were T cells, B-cell-depleted T cells, or PBMCs; the material itself was cDNA or gDNA.

Per the authors' pipeline: Reference gene primer amplification yielded estimated nucleated cell counts. Sequencing used immunoSEQ multiplex PCR; TCRdb keeps in-frame clones, though not all of them. The V and J calls and clone size are taken from that table; D and trimming were inferred from the DNA. The data hold tens of thousands of clones, with 75% to 95% observed a single time. The source is a human donor with active COVID-19. The donor label of this sample is uncertain. The sequencing input was peripheral blood.

The CDR3 bases are TGCGCCAGCAGCTTGTCTAGCGGGGGTCGCGGTACTAGCACAGATACGCAGTATTTT. Amino acid sequence: CASSLSSGGRGTSTDTQYF. This chain uses TRBV5-1 with TRBJ2-3; the match to TRBD2 covers 10 bases. The CDR3 runs 19 residues. V shed 1 base, J shed 0 bases, and the junction held 11 bases outside the gene matches. Germline lookup yields CDR1 SGHRS and CDR2 YFSETQ.